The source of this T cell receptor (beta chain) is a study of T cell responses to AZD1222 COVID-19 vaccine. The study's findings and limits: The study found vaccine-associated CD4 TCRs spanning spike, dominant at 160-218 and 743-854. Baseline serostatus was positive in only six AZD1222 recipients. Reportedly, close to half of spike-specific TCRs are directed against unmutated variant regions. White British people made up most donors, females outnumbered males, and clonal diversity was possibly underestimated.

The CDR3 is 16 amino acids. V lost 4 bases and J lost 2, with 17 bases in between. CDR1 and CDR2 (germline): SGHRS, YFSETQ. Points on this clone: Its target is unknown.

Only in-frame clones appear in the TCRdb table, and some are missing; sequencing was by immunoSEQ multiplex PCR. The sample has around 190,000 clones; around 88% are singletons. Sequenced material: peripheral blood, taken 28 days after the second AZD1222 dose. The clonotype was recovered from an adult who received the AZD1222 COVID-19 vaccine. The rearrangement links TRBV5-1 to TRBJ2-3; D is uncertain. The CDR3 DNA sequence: TGCGCCAGCAGCGGCCGGCTGGGTAGAGACACAGATACGCAGTATTTT. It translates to CASSGRLGRDTDTQYF.